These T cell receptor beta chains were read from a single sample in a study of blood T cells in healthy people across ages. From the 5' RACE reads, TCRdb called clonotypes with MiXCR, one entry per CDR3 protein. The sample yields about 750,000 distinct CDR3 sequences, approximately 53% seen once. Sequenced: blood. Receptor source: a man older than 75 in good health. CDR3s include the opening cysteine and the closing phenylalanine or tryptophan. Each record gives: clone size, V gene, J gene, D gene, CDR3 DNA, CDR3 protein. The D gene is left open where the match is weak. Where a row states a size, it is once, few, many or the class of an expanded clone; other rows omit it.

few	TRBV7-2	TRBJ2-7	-	TGTGCCAGCAGCCCCTTTAACCGAGCCAACGAGCAGTACTTC	CASSPFNRANEQYF
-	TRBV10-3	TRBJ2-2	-	TGTGCCATCAGTGAGGGAGAGGCCCGGATACCGGAGCTGTTTTTT	CAISEGEARIPELFF
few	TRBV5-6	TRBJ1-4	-	TGTGCCAGCAGCCCGGCAGGCAGCGAAAAACTGTTTTTT	CASSPAGSEKLFF
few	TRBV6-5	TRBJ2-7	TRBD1	TGTGCCAGCAGTGTACAGGGGGTGGGCTACGAGCAGTACTTC	CASSVQGVGYEQYF
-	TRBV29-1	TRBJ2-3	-	TGCAGCGTTGCCTTAACACTAGGCCGATACGCGTATTTT	CSVALTLGRYAYF
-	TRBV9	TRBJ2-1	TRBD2	TGTGCCAGCAGCGAAAACCGGACTAGCGGGAGGGGGGATGATGAGCAGTTCTTC	CASSENRTSGRGDDEQFF
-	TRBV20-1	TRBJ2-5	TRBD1	TGCAGTGCTAATGAGGCAGGGGGCAAAGAGACCCAGTACTTC	CSANEAGGKETQYF
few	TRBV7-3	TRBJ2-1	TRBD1	TGTGCCAGCAGCTTATCCTTTTGGGACAGGTCCAACTACAATGAGCAGTTCTTC	CASSLSFWDRSNYNEQFF
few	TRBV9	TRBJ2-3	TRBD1	TGTGCCAGCAACATGGGACAGGGGGACACAGATACGCAGTATTTT	CASNMGQGDTDTQYF
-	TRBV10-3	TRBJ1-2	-	TGTGCCATCAGTGCGAACTCAGCCCCGAAGAATTATGGCTACACCTTC	CAISANSAPKNYGYTF
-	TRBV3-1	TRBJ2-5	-	TGTGCCAGCAGCCTAATGGGTGGAGAGACCCAGTACTTC	CASSLMGGETQYF
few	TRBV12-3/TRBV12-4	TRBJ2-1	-	TGTGCCAGCAGTCCCCGTGAAGCGGCCAGGAGGAATGAGCAGTTCTTC	CASSPREAARRNEQFF
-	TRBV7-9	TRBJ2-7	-	TGTGCCAGCAACCGGGACGGAACCTACGAGCAGTACTTC	CASNRDGTYEQYF
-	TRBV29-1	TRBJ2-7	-	TGCAGCGGGCGGGGTGGACAGACCTACGAGCAGTACTTC	CSGRGGQTYEQYF
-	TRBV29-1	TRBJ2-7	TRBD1	TGCAGCGCTAGAGGGACAGGGTCCTTCTACGAGCAGTACTTC	CSARGTGSFYEQYF
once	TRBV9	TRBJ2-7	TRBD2	TGTGCCAGCAGCGTAGGAGGGTCTAGCGGATACCCTGGCGAGCAGTACTTC	CASSVGGSSGYPGEQYF
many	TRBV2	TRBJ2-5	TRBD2	TGTGCCAGCAGTGAAGTTCCTAGCGGGAGCTCAGGAGAGACCCAGTACTTC	CASSEVPSGSSGETQYF
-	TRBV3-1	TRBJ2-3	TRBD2	TGTGCCAGCAGCCAAGGGTCTACTAGCGGGATACGGGATACGCAGTATTTT	CASSQGSTSGIRDTQYF
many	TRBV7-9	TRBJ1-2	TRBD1	TGTGCCAGCAGGGCGGGACAGAACTATGGCTACACCTTC	CASRAGQNYGYTF
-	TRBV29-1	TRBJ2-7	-	TGCAGCGGACTGGACAACCTCTACGAGCAGTACTTC	CSGLDNLYEQYF
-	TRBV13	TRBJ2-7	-	TGTGCCAGCAGCTTTCCCTCGGAACAAAAGAAGGACAAGCAGTACTTC	CASSFPSEQKKDKQYF
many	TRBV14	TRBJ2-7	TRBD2	TGTGCCAGCAGTATTTCTAGCGGGGGGAACAATGAGCAGTACTTC	CASSISSGGNNEQYF
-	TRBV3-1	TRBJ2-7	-	TGTGCCAGCAGTAAGAGCGGGACAGGCTACGAGCAGTACTTC	CASSKSGTGYEQYF
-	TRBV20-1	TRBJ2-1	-	TGCAGTGCTAGACAGGGAGGTAACTACAATGAGCAGTTCTTC	CSARQGGNYNEQFF
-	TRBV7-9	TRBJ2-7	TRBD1	TGTGCCAGCAGCTCCCGACAGGGGGATTACGAGCAGTACTTC	CASSSRQGDYEQYF
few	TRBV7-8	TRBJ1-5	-	TGTGCCAGCAGCTTGAGAGGGGACATTTCTGGGAATCAGCCCCAGCATTTT	CASSLRGDISGNQPQHF
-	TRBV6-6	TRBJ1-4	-	TGTGCCAGCAGCCCTCCCGACAGTGCAACTAATGAAAAACCGTTTTTT	CASSPPDSATNEKPFF
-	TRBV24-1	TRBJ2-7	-	TGTGCCACCAGTGATTTGCAGGGCGAAACCTACGAGCAGTACTTC	CATSDLQGETYEQYF
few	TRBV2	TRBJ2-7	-	TGTGCCAGCAGTGAAGCGGGTGAGGGACGGGGGGAGCAGTACTTC	CASSEAGEGRGEQYF
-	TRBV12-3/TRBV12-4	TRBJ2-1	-	TGTGCCAGCCAAAACCCCGGGAGTGCATCCTACAATGAGCAGTTCTTC	CASQNPGSASYNEQFF
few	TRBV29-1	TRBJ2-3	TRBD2	TGCAGCGGCCAAGGACTAGCCGGGGGGCACAGATACGCGTATTTT	CSGQGLAGGHRYAYF
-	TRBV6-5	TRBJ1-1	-	TGTGCCAGCAGTTACGAATATCGGGGGAACACTGAAGCTTTCTTT	CASSYEYRGNTEAFF
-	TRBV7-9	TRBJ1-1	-	TGTGCCAGCAGCTTATGGCATAAGGGGCGGAACACTGAAGCTTTCTTT	CASSLWHKGRNTEAFF
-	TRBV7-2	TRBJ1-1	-	TGTGCCAGCAGCTACCCGACAGTAATGAACACTGAAGCTTTCTTT	CASSYPTVMNTEAFF
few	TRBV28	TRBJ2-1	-	TGTGCCAGCAGCCCATTGGGGCCCCACAATGAGCAGTTCTTC	CASSPLGPHNEQFF
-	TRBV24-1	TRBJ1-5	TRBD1	TGTGCCACCAGTGACCCTGGACAGGGGGGTGACAATCAGCCCCAGCATTTT	CATSDPGQGGDNQPQHF
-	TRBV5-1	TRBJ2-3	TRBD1	TGCGCCAGCAGCTTGCCCCTCCCCGGGACAGCCGGGTTTGTTGATACGCAGTATTTT	CASSLPLPGTAGFVDTQYF
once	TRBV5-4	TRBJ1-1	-	TGTGCCAGCAGCGAAGGAGGGGGAGGGAACACTGAAGCTTTCTTT	CASSEGGGGNTEAFF
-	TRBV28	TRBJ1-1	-	TGTGCCAGCACCCGCGGGGGTTACACTGAAGCTTTCTTT	CASTRGGYTEAFF
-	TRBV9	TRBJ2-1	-	TGTGCCAGCAGCGTAGATGGCGGATTTGGCGGCCAGTTCTTC	CASSVDGGFGGQFF
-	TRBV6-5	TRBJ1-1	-	TGTGCCAGCAGTTTGGGGAGCATGAACACTGAAGCTTTCTTT	CASSLGSMNTEAFF
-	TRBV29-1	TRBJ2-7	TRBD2	TGCAGCGTCCTAGGGGCTAGCGGAGGTCGCGAGCAGTACTTC	CSVLGASGGREQYF
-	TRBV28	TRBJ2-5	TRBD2	TGTGCCAGCAGGCCTCAAGCCTTGGGACTAGCGGGACCCCGGGGGGAGACCCAGTACTTC	CASRPQALGLAGPRGETQYF
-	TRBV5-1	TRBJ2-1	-	TGCGCCAGCAGCTTGGCCTACGGGGCCAGCTCCTACAATGAGCAGTTCTTC	CASSLAYGASSYNEQFF
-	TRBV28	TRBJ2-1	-	TGTGCCAGCACTCGACTTAGCGGCCTGGGGTTCTTC	CASTRLSGLGFF
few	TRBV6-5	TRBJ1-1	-	TGTGCCAGCAGTTACTCCGGCGCTGAAGCTTTCTTT	CASSYSGAEAFF